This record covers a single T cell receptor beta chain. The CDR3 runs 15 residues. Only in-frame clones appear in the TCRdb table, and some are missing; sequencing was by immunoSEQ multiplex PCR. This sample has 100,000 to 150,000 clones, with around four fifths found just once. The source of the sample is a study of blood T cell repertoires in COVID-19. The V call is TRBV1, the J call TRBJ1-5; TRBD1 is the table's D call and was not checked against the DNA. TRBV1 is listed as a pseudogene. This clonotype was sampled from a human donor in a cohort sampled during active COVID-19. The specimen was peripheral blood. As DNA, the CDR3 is TGCACCAGCAGCTCAAGGGGGCTTGGCAATCAGCCCCAGCATTTT. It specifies CTSSSRGLGNQPQHF.